Listed here are 5 T cell receptor beta chains from one sample, sequenced in a study of T cells in localized non-small cell lung cancer. Generated by immunoSEQ multiplex PCR, the TCRdb table keeps only in-frame clones and is missing some. The sample has about 43,000 clones; roughly nine tenths are singletons. The material was PBMCs, obtained before any cancer treatment. These TCRs come from a woman aged 35-75 years with stage II lung adenocarcinoma.

V gene TRBV4-2 combines with J gene TRBJ2-7, with 7 bases matching TRBD2. Trimming took 0 bases from V and 3 from J; bases not matched to a gene: 11. The CDR3 is 17 residues long. Germline V CDR1 and CDR2: LGHNA, YNFKEQ. In DNA form, the CDR3 reads TGTGCCAGCAGCCAAGAAGGACTTAAGAGCGGGGTCTACGAGCAGTACTTC. The encoded protein is CASSQEGLKSGVYEQYF.

The rearrangement uses TRBV6-5 and TRBJ2-5, with D possibly TRBD2 on 5 matching bases. Per the germline V gene, CDR1 is MNHEY and CDR2 is SVGAGI. There are 13 residues in the CDR3. The ends were cut back, 6 bases at V and 5 bases at J, with 13 bases in the middle. In nucleotides, the CDR3 is TGTGCCAGCAGCCCGGTTCCGGGGGAGACCCAGTACTTC. The encoded protein is CASSPVPGETQYF.

The rearrangement joins TRBV19 to TRBJ1-1; D is unclear. This CDR3 spans 13 amino acids. Germline CDR1 LNHDA, CDR2 SQIVND (reference sequence). The ends were cut back, 7 bases at V and 0 bases at J, with 9 bases in the middle. The CDR3 sequence is CASTDALNTEAFF. The CDR3 DNA reads TGTGCCAGTACTGACGCGCTGAACACTGAAGCTTTCTTT.

This chain uses TRBV5-1 with TRBJ1-1, with D maybe TRBD1 (5 bases). The CDR3 contains 15 residues. V gave up 0 bases and J gave up 3 bases, with 12 bases separating them. The germline V gene has CDR1 SGHRS and CDR2 YFSETQ. CDR3 amino acids: CASSLDEGRYTEAFF. CDR3 DNA sequence: TGCGCCAGCAGCTTGGATGAGGGACGGTACACTGAAGCTTTCTTT.

This rearrangement joins TRBV5-6 to TRBJ2-7; D perhaps matches TRBD1 (6 bases). The CDR3 is 18 amino acids. In germline, CDR1 is SGHDT, CDR2 YYEEEE. V lost 2 bases to trimming and J lost 3 bases, with 24 bases between them. The CDR3 nucleotides read TGTGCCAGCAGCTTAGAGGGGCAATACAGGGCGAGGGACTACGAGCAGTACTTC. Its translation is CASSLEGQYRARDYEQYF.